Each of the 21 T cell receptor beta chains below was sequenced from the same sample in a study of healthy donors' naive CD4 and CD8 T cells. Each TCR library used 400 to 600 ng of total RNA and a linear amplification protocol. TCRdb itself ran the reads through MiXCR, one entry per CDR3 protein. In the table there are 150,000 to 200,000 distinct CDR3 sequences, over 60% of which are singletons. The sequenced sample consisted of naive CD4+ and CD8+ T cells sorted from blood, pooled from several donors. The receptor source for this set is a pool of human donors in good health; the sample pools cells from several healthy donors.

The chain combines TRBV20-1 with TRBJ1-3; perhaps TRBD1 as D (5 bases). The CDR3 runs 13 residues. Germline CDR1 DFQATT, CDR2 SNEGSKA (reference sequence). V lost 4 bases and J 1 base, leaving 8 bases between the germline ends. For the CDR3, the DNA is TGCAGTGCTATAAGGACATCTGGAAACACCATATATTTT. Its translation: CSAIRTSGNTIYF.

There are a few counts of this clonotype. V and J are TRBV5-5 and TRBJ2-1, with D uncertain. This CDR3 is 15 amino acids long. Germline V gives CDR1 SGHKS, CDR2 YYEKEE (reference sequence). Trimming removed 0 bases from V and 5 bases from J, with 12 bases in between. The CDR3 coding sequence is TGTGCCAGCAGCTTGGTATGGACGCGGAACAATGAGCAGTTCTTC. Translating it yields CASSLVWTRNNEQFF.

CDR3 sequence reads: CASSRLGTGINQPQHF. As DNA, the CDR3 is TGTGCCAGTAGTAGGTTAGGGACAGGAATCAATCAGCCCCAGCATTTT. The V gene is TRBV19, the J gene TRBJ1-5; TRBD1 agrees at 8 bases. Looked up from germline, CDR1 is LNHDA and CDR2 is SQIVND (reference sequence). The V and J ends lost 4 bases and 3 bases, in that order; junction bases with no gene match: 8. The CDR3 has 16 residues.

The V and J genes are TRBV19 and TRBJ2-1; D uncertain. The CDR3 extends over 13 amino acids. Germline-derived CDR1 and CDR2 are LNHDA and SQIVND (reference sequence). V was clipped by 4 bases and J by 9 bases, with 13 bases between them. This chain's CDR3 is CASSTPPLGEQFF. The CDR3 region has the DNA TGTGCCAGTAGTACACCCCCCTTGGGTGAGCAGTTCTTC.

This rearrangement joins TRBV29-1 to TRBJ2-2, with D possibly matching TRBD2 (6 bases). V was pared by 4 bases and J by 6 bases, with 9 bases between. The CDR3 length is 12 residues. CDR1 is SQVTM and CDR2 is ANQGSEA in the germline V gene. CDR3 sequence: CSVAGAAGELFF. The CDR3 coding sequence is TGCAGCGTTGCGGGAGCGGCCGGGGAGCTGTTTTTT.

This rearrangement joins TRBV14 to TRBJ1-2; no reliable D call. V gave up 1 base and J gave up 11 bases, with 11 bases separating them. The CDR3 covers 12 residues. The germline V gene encodes CDR1 SGHDN and CDR2 FVKESK. The CDR3 DNA is TGTGCCAGCAGCCAAGCGAGTACCTATTACACCTTC. Translation gives CASSQASTYYTF.

The chain has TRBV30 and TRBJ2-7, with 12 nucleotides matching TRBD2. The CDR3 spans 14 residues. CDR1 is GTSNPN and CDR2 is SVGIG in the germline V gene (reference sequence). Trimming at V came to 1 base and at J to 2 bases, leaving 0 bases not matched to a gene. CDR3: CAWSGLAGAYEQYF. CDR3 nucleotide sequence: TGTGCCTGGAGTGGACTAGCGGGAGCCTACGAGCAGTACTTC. The full variable domain, completed using reference TRBV30 and TRBJ2-7, is SQTIHQWPATLVQPVGSPLSLECTVEGTSNPNLYWYRQAAGRGLQLLFYSVGIGQISSEVPQNLSASRPQDRQFILSSKKLLLSDSGFYLCAWSGLAGAYEQYFGPGTRLTVT.

V is TRBV27 and J is TRBJ1-1; 7 bases are shared with TRBD1. The CDR3 extends over 14 amino acids. The germline V gene has CDR1 MNHEY and CDR2 SMNVEV (reference sequence). J gave up 5 bases and V 3 bases, and 6 bases lay outside the gene matches. CDR3 residues: CASSLRGPTTEAFF. In nucleotides, the CDR3 is TGTGCCAGCAGTTTGAGGGGGCCGACGACTGAAGCTTTCTTT.

The rearrangement joins TRBV6-2 or TRBV6-3 to TRBJ2-1; D is possibly TRBD1 (5 bases). Trimming removed 6 bases at V and 7 bases at J, with 19 bases between. Germline-derived CDR1 and CDR2 are MNHEY and SVGEGT. This CDR3 has 15 amino acids. This chain's CDR3 is CASSPPFRGDNEQFF. As DNA, the CDR3 is TGTGCCAGCAGCCCCCCCTTTAGGGGCGATAATGAGCAGTTCTTC.

The V gene is TRBV27, the J gene TRBJ1-1, with 7 bases matching TRBD1. This CDR3 spans 16 amino acids. CDR1 and CDR2 (germline): MNHEY, SMNVEV (reference sequence). The junction had 15 bases not matched to a gene; V was cut back by 10 bases and J by 1 base. The CDR3 DNA is TGTGCCACCCGTAGTCTAGGGGGCGCTTCGAACACTGAAGCTTTCTTT. This codes for CATRSLGGASNTEAFF.

In its sample, this clonotype was seen once. The V gene is TRBV5-6, the J gene TRBJ1-1; D is possibly TRBD1 (5 bases). Germline assignment: CDR1 SGHDT and CDR2 YYEEEE. V shed 4 bases and J shed 2 bases, with 18 bases lying between them. The CDR3 is made up of 16 amino acids. The CDR3: CASSPSTGEGNTEAFF. CDR3 bases: TGTGCCAGCAGCCCCTCAACAGGAGAGGGAAACACTGAAGCTTTCTTT.

This chain uses TRBV27 with TRBJ2-1; D remains unclear. Germline V gene sequence: CDR1 MNHEY, CDR2 SMNVEV (reference sequence). This CDR3 is built from 15 residues. V dropped 2 bases and J dropped 0 bases, with 8 bases sitting between them. CDR3 residues: CASSLTTSSYNEQFF. The CDR3 DNA is TGTGCCAGCAGTTTAACGACCAGCTCCTACAATGAGCAGTTCTTC.

This clonotype was picked up one time. The genes are TRBV29-1 and TRBJ2-1, with 12 bases aligning to TRBD2. Germline V CDR1 and CDR2: SQVTM, ANQGSEA. V dropped 6 bases and J dropped 0; count of bases not matched to a gene: 3. The CDR3 sequence is 15 residues long. CDR3 loop: CSVETSGSSYNEQFF. CDR3 in DNA: TGCAGCGTGGAGACTAGCGGGAGCTCCTACAATGAGCAGTTCTTC.

The J gene is TRBJ2-7, the V gene TRBV12-3 or TRBV12-4; no clear D gene. V lost 3 bases to trimming and J lost 5 bases, with 11 bases between them. CDR3 length: 13 amino acids. The CDR3 here is CASSFQSANEQYF. The CDR3 DNA is TGTGCCAGCAGTTTCCAGAGCGCGAACGAGCAGTACTTC.

This chain uses TRBV6-4 with TRBJ2-1; a weak D match, TRBD2 (6 bases). V was pared by 6 bases and J by 0 bases, with 12 bases between. Germline CDR1 MRHNA, CDR2 SNTAGT. CDR3 size: 15 residues. The CDR3 protein is CASSLNGSSYNEQFF. The CDR3 DNA reads TGTGCCAGCAGCCTGAACGGGAGCTCCTACAATGAGCAGTTCTTC.

The chain is built from TRBV19 and TRBJ2-1; 12 positions agree with TRBD1. This CDR3 is 16 amino acids long. With V trimmed by 1 base and J by 7 bases, 5 bases remained unmatched. Per germline, CDR1 LNHDA and CDR2 SQIVND (reference sequence). CDR3: CASSIGGTGGLNEQFF. The DNA for the CDR3 is TGTGCCAGTAGTATAGGGGGGACAGGGGGCTTAAATGAGCAGTTCTTC.

The chain has TRBV14 and TRBJ1-4; the D is unclear. Trimming removed 1 base from V and 12 bases from J, with 12 bases in between. Germline CDR1 reads SGHDN; CDR2 reads FVKESK. The CDR3 sequence is 13 residues long. CDR3 protein: CASSQVGANELFF. CDR3 DNA sequence: TGTGCCAGCAGCCAAGTAGGAGCGAATGAACTGTTTTTT.

CDR3 sequence (DNA): TGTGCCAGCAGCTCTACTAGCGGGAGTAGGAATGAGCAGTTCTTC. Translating it yields CASSSTSGSRNEQFF. The gene calls are TRBV5-4 and TRBJ2-1, with TRBD2 matching over 11 bases. The CDR3 consists of 15 residues. V was clipped by 3 bases and J by 7 bases; unmatched bases: 6. Germline CDR1 is SGHNT and CDR2 is YYREEE (reference sequence).

This chain links TRBV27 with TRBJ2-2; no reliable D call. The CDR3 length is 12 residues. V shed 1 base and J shed 7 bases, with 4 bases lying between them. Germline V gene sequence: CDR1 MNHEY, CDR2 SMNVEV (reference sequence). In DNA form, the CDR3 reads TGTGCCAGCAGTTTATGGGGCGGGGAGCTGTTTTTT. Encoded protein: CASSLWGGELFF.

V is TRBV20-1 and J is TRBJ1-1; D possibly corresponds to TRBD1 (6 bases). V gave up 5 bases and J gave up 4 bases, with 11 bases separating them. The CDR3 contains 12 residues. The germline V gene has CDR1 DFQATT and CDR2 SNEGSKA (reference sequence). The CDR3 loop reads CSAPEGGTEAFF. CDR3 bases: TGCAGTGCTCCTGAGGGGGGCACTGAAGCTTTCTTT.

This clonotype was counted only a few times. The chain uses TRBV6-1 and TRBJ2-7; D remains unclear. V was clipped by 1 base and J by 2 bases, with 6 bases between them. CDR1 is MNHNS and CDR2 is SASEGT in the germline V gene. This CDR3 has 13 amino acids. The CDR3 loop reads CASSEGPAYEQYV. CDR3 nucleotide sequence: TGTGCCAGCAGTGAAGGACCGGCCTACGAGCAGTACGTC.